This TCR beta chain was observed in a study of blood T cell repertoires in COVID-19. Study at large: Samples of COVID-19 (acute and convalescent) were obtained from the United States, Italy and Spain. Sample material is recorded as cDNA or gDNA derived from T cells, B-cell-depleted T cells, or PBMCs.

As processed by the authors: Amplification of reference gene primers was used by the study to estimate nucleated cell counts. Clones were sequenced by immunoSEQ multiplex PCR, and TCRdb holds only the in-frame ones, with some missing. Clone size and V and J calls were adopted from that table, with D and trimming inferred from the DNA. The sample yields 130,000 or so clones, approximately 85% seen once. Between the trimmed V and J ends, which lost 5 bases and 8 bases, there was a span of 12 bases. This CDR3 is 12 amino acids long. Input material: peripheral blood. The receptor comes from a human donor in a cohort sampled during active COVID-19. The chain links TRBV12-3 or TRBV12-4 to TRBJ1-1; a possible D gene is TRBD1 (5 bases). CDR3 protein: CASSPLGVEAFF. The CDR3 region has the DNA TGTGCCAGCAGTCCCCTAGGGGTGGAAGCTTTCTTT.